This T cell receptor (beta chain) was profiled in a study of blood T cell repertoires in COVID-19. Overall study: Specimens from acute and convalescent COVID-19 originated in the United States, Italy and Spain. The analysed material was cDNA or gDNA that came from T cells, B-cell-depleted T cells, or PBMCs.

Assay: immunoSEQ multiplex PCR; the TCRdb copy retains only in-frame clones and omits some. The repertoire holds 150,000 to 200,000 clones, with more than 70% as singletons. The CDR3 has 15 residues. After removal of 2 bases from V and 3 bases from J, the junction contained 5 bases not matched to a gene. Germline CDR1 and CDR2: MDHEN and SYDVKM. Source material: peripheral blood. The TCR comes from a woman of 80 years or more with active or convalescent COVID-19. The rearrangement joins TRBV28 to TRBJ2-7, with 9 bases lining up with TRBD1. As DNA, the CDR3 is TGTGCCAGCAGTTTACCCGGGACAGGGCTCTACGAGCAGTACTTC. The encoded protein is CASSLPGTGLYEQYF.